This TCR beta chain emerged from a study of cytomegalovirus exposure and HLA in healthy donors. Study-wide results and limits: Sequences of the TCR beta chain were said to predict the HLA-A and HLA-B alleles of most subjects accurately.

As concerns this clone: Its antigen is undetermined.

The PCR had 60 Vbeta and 13 Jbeta primers. Libraries were prepared by immunoSEQ multiplex PCR; TCRdb keeps only in-frame clonotypes and omits some of them. The sample table sets out just over 150,000 clones. Germline assignment: CDR1 LNHDA and CDR2 SQIVND (reference sequence). This CDR3 region has 15 residues. With V trimmed by 5 bases and J by 5 bases, 11 bases remained unmatched. The sequencing sample was made of PBMCs. The rearrangement uses TRBV19 and TRBJ1-1; TRBD1 agrees at 7 bases. The sequence was obtained from a man aged 25-45 years in good health and CMV-seronegative. CDR3 DNA sequence: TGTGCCAGTAGTGCGCGACAGGGTCAGGGAACTGAAGCTTTCTTT. This translates into CASSARQGQGTEAFF.